These 6 T cell receptor beta chains originate from one sample sequenced in a study of naive and memory T cell subsets. General study points: A few larger clonotypes appeared in naive repertoires, especially CD8, possibly memory cells re-expressing CD45RA.

Two oligonucleotides, mixed equimolar, formed the beta constant-region primer covering TRBC1 and TRBC2. Four rounds of PCR amplified the ligated cDNA using nested alpha and beta constant-region primers plus SP2. TCRdb used MiXCR to reprocess the UMI-ligation and nested PCR reads, holding one entry per CDR3 protein. Of 120,000 to 150,000 distinct CDR3 sequences in the sample, approximately 21% are singletons; the top ten hold around 0.63%. These receptors have no identified antigens. The sequencing sample was made of naive CD8+ T cells from blood. These receptors all stem from a human donor in good health.

V usage is TRBV29-1 and J usage is TRBJ2-2; TRBD2 might be the D (5 bases). V gave up 4 bases and J gave up 2 bases, with 8 bases separating them. Germline lookup yields CDR1 SQVTM and CDR2 ANQGSEA. This CDR3 has 13 residues. The CDR3 sequence is CSVGGINTGELFF. The CDR3 DNA sequence: TGCAGCGTTGGAGGGATCAACACCGGGGAGCTGTTTTTT.

This clonotype was found a few times. This chain joins TRBV28 and TRBJ2-2; 9 bases line up with TRBD2. The CDR3 length is 17 residues. Trimming took 3 bases from V and 4 from J; bases not matched to a gene: 9. The germline V gene encodes CDR1 MDHEN and CDR2 SYDVKM. The chain's CDR3 is CASSLRLAGSGTGELFF. For the CDR3, the DNA is TGTGCCAGCAGTTTGCGTCTAGCGGGATCGGGCACCGGGGAGCTGTTTTTT.

The chain couples TRBV4-1 to TRBJ2-7; the match to TRBD2 covers 9 bases. In germline, CDR1 is MGHRA, CDR2 YSYEKL. This CDR3 region has 12 residues. V dropped 6 bases and J dropped 7; count of bases not matched to a gene: 4. The DNA of the CDR3 is TGCGCCAGCAGACATCTAGCGGGGGAGCAGTACTTC. Its translation is CASRHLAGEQYF.

This clonotype came up a few times. The V and J genes are TRBV9 and TRBJ2-1, with 7 bases matching TRBD2. Unmatched junction bases numbered 4, after V lost 3 bases and J lost 10 bases. This CDR3 has 12 amino acids. Per germline, CDR1 SGDLS and CDR2 YYNGEE. CDR3 nucleotides: TGTGCCAGCAGCGGGGGGGAGGGAGAGCAGTTCTTC. The encoded protein is CASSGGEGEQFF.

The chain employs TRBV12-3 or TRBV12-4 and TRBJ1-1; 9 bases are shared with TRBD1. The CDR3 consists of 15 residues. J was trimmed by 6 bases and V by 7 bases; bases with no gene match: 12. The CDR3 loop reads CASTPGGTGRPEAFF. The CDR3 bases are TGTGCCAGCACCCCTGGGGGGACAGGGAGACCTGAAGCTTTCTTT.

In this sample, this clonotype turned up a few times. The chain is built from TRBV4-1 and TRBJ1-5; weak D call: TRBD1 (5 bases). CDR3 length: 15 residues. Trimming shortened V by 6 bases and J by 2 bases, and 14 bases separated the two germline ends. CDR1 and CDR2 from the germline V gene are MGHRA and YSYEKL. The CDR3 sequence is CASSPLPGGNQPQHF. CDR3 bases: TGCGCCAGCAGTCCCCTCCCGGGGGGCAATCAGCCCCAGCATTTT.